These 6 T cell receptor beta chains originate from one sample sequenced in a study of tumor-infiltrating lymphocytes in primary liver carcinoma. Alongside blood RNA obtained from unsorted whole blood, germline DNA was also extracted. Priming with a constant-region primer yielded TCR beta cDNA from about 450 ng total RNA. Library construction for TCR beta comprised three nested multiplex PCR rounds performed with slightly modified ARM-PCR. Both of the initial two PCR rounds ran for nine to ten cycles and employed TRBV1-TRBV30 forward primers alongside a C-beta reverse primer. TCRdb analysed the multiplex PCR reads with MiXCR anew, one entry per CDR3 protein. The data show 330,000 or so distinct CDR3 sequences, 65% seen once. Sequencing was performed on peripheral blood. The receptors were gathered from a man aged 35 to 55 with primary liver carcinoma and hepatitis B virus infection.

Points on this clonotype: At one end, the junction sequence differs from germline, possibly due to a read error. This chain links TRBV7-9 with TRBJ2-2; D remains ambiguous. This CDR3 spans 12 amino acids. Germline V gives CDR1 SEHNR, CDR2 FQNEAQ (reference sequence). The DNA for the CDR3 is TGTGGCAGCAGCCCCCAGCCCGGGGAGCTGTTTTTT. This gives the protein CGSSPQPGELFF.

This clonotype was seen a handful of times. The chain carries TRBV24-1 and TRBJ2-1; the match to TRBD2 covers 7 bases. The CDR3 consists of 18 residues. CDR1 KGHDR and CDR2 SFDVKD come from the germline V gene. The ends lost 3 bases at V and 0 bases at J; junction bases unmatched: 10. In DNA, the CDR3 is TGTGCCACCAGTGATCCTACCACCGCTAGCGGCTCCTACAATGAGCAGTTCTTC. As protein: CATSDPTTASGSYNEQFF.

A note on this clonotype: The junction shows a germline mismatch at one end, possibly a read error. This chain links TRBV11-1 with TRBJ2-1; a possible D gene is TRBD1 (5 bases). CDR1 and CDR2 from the germline V gene are SGHAT and FQDESV (reference sequence). The CDR3 spans 14 residues. The DNA of the CDR3 is TGTGCCAGCAGCTTAGGCTCGGCGGACAATAAGCAGTTCTTC. As protein: CASSLGSADNKQFF.

Concerning this clonotype: Likely a read error: the CDR3 ends without its conserved phenylalanine or tryptophan. It is unclear where the CDR3 begins or ends on the DNA, so no DNA is shown, and the CDR3 is as TCRdb lists it. The gene calls are TRBV11-2 and TRBJ2-1. The CDR3 comprises 12 residues, both ends counted. CDR1 is SGHAT, CDR2 FQNNGV, per germline. CDR3 sequence reads: CASSPDYNEHFL.

This clonotype came up many times. The gene calls are TRBV12-3 or TRBV12-4 and TRBJ1-2, with TRBD1 matching over 7 bases. V lost 4 bases, J lost 4 bases, and 3 bases stayed unmatched. This CDR3 has 13 amino acids. CDR3 DNA sequence: TGTGCCAGCAGTTGGGACAGCACCTATGGCTACACCTTC. Translation: CASSWDSTYGYTF.

This clonotype was found many times. This sequence joins TRBV12-3 or TRBV12-4 and TRBJ1-1, with D possibly matching TRBD1 (6 bases). Trimming took 4 bases from V and 1 from J, leaving 7 bases between them. CDR3 length: 13 residues. In nucleotides, the CDR3 is TGTGCCAGCAGTTCGGGACAGAACACTGAAGCTTTCTTT. Translation gives CASSSGQNTEAFF.